The next 20 T cell receptor beta chains were all read from a single sample in a study of PD-1 blockade in mismatch repair-deficient tumors. Method: immunoSEQ multiplex PCR; TCRdb's copy keeps in-frame clones and lacks some. The sample lists around 25,000 clones; under 85% were seen once. Sample: peripheral blood, taken 12 weeks after starting pembrolizumab. The receptors come from an adult with mismatch repair-deficient cancer.

The chain has TRBV2 and TRBJ2-5; 10 bases fit TRBD2. Germline loops: CDR1 SNHLY, CDR2 FYNNEI. This CDR3 region has 13 residues. The V gene end was trimmed by 3 bases and the J gene end by 7 bases; junction bases not matched to a gene: 2. As DNA, the CDR3 is TGTGCCAGCAGTGAGGAGCGGGAGGGGACCCAGTACTTC. As protein: CASSEEREGTQYF.

This clone has just a few counts. V gene TRBV4-2 combines with J gene TRBJ2-3, with unresolved D. CDR1 and CDR2 from the germline V gene are LGHNA and YNFKEQ. This CDR3 has 14 amino acids. V lost 1 base and J lost 2, with 7 bases in between. As DNA, the CDR3 is TGTGCCAGCAGCCAAGGCCCTATCACAGATACGCAGTATTTT. Translated: CASSQGPITDTQYF.

J is TRBJ2-1 and V is TRBV2, with 9 bases aligning to TRBD2. CDR1 SNHLY and CDR2 FYNNEI come from the germline V gene. Trimming at V came to 4 bases and at J to 3 bases, leaving 7 bases not matched to a gene. The CDR3 loop spans 16 amino acids. CDR3 residues: CASSGAGGPYYNEQFF. In DNA, the CDR3 is TGTGCCAGCAGTGGGGCGGGAGGGCCCTACTACAATGAGCAGTTCTTC. Filled out from reference TRBV2 and TRBJ2-1, the complete variable domain reads EPEVTQTPSHQVTQMGQEVILRCVPISNHLYFYWYRQILGQKVEFLVSFYNNEISEKSEIFDDQFSVERPDGSNFTLKIRSTKLEDSAMYFCASSGAGGPYYNEQFFGPGTRLTVL.

The V gene is TRBV6-6, the J gene TRBJ2-2; D unresolved. CDR3 length equals 13 residues. Germline-derived CDR1 and CDR2 are MNHNY and SVGAGI (reference sequence). V was trimmed by 4 bases and J by 7 bases, leaving 10 bases between them. The CDR3 DNA follows: TGTGCCAGCAGTTCGGAGTGGGACGGGGAGCTGTTTTTT. This codes for CASSSEWDGELFF.

This rearrangement joins TRBV10-2 to TRBJ2-1; D is unclear. Germline V CDR1 and CDR2: WSHSY, SAAADI. The V and J ends lost 2 bases and 0 bases respectively, with 5 bases between them. This CDR3 spans 14 amino acids. In nucleotides, the CDR3 is TGCGCCAGCAGTGAGGGTAGCTCCTACAATGAGCAGTTCTTC. This codes for CASSEGSSYNEQFF.

This clone was detected once. The gene calls are TRBV7-9 and TRBJ1-1, with D possibly TRBD1 on 6 matching bases. The ends were cut back, 0 bases at V and 7 bases at J, with 12 bases in the middle. From germline, CDR1 is SEHNR and CDR2 FQNEAQ (reference sequence). This CDR3 region has 14 residues. CDR3 in amino acids: CASSLARAGVEAFF. The CDR3 DNA reads TGTGCCAGCAGCTTAGCGAGGGCAGGGGTTGAAGCTTTCTTT.

The chain carries TRBV30 and TRBJ2-7, with TRBD2 matching 10 bases. CDR3 length equals 11 residues. The germline V gene has CDR1 GTSNPN and CDR2 SVGIG (reference sequence). V lost 8 bases, J lost 6 bases, and 4 bases stayed unmatched. CDR3 loop: CAGAGGFEQYF. CDR3 in DNA: TGTGCCGGAGCGGGAGGGTTCGAGCAGTACTTC.

This clone was seen a handful of times. The genes are TRBV7-2 and TRBJ2-7, with a possible D match to TRBD2 (6 bases). Trimming shortened V by 1 base and J by 6 bases, and 7 bases separated the two germline ends. There are 12 residues in the CDR3. The germline gives CDR1 SGHTA, CDR2 FQGNSA. CDR3 in amino acids: CASSLGRGEQYF. Here the CDR3 DNA reads TGTGCCAGCAGCTTAGGGCGGGGCGAGCAGTACTTC.

The genes are TRBV18 and TRBJ2-7; tentatively, D is TRBD2 (6 bases). The CDR3 is 14 residues long. V lost 5 bases and J 1 base, leaving 12 bases between the germline ends. Germline V gene data show CDR1 as KGHSH and CDR2 as LQKENI. CDR3 sequence reads: CASSTGDHSYEQYF. As DNA, the CDR3 is TGTGCCAGCTCAACGGGAGACCATTCCTACGAGCAGTACTTC.

The rearrangement links TRBV7-1 to TRBJ2-7; tentatively, D is TRBD1 or TRBD2 (5 bases each). TRBV7-1 is placed among ORFs of uncertain function. The CDR3 covers 13 residues. V shed 5 bases and J shed 3 bases, with 11 bases lying between them. DNA of the CDR3: TGTGCCAGCAGCCACGGGACGGACTACGAGCAGTACTTC. Its protein product is CASSHGTDYEQYF.

This sequence joins TRBV10-2 and TRBJ1-1; D ambiguous. This CDR3 contains 13 residues. Between the trimmed V and J ends, which lost 6 bases and 3 bases, there was a span of 11 bases. Germline V gene lookup returns CDR1 WSHSY and CDR2 SAAADI. CDR3 in amino acids: CASREILYTEAFF. Written as DNA, the CDR3 is TGCGCCAGCAGGGAAATACTATACACTGAAGCTTTCTTT.

The chain uses TRBV29-1 and TRBJ1-2; TRBD1 agrees at 7 bases. CDR1 and CDR2 from the germline V gene are SQVTM and ANQGSEA. V trimming: 4 bases; J trimming: 3 bases; junction bases outside the gene matches: 11. The CDR3 is made up of 15 amino acids. CDR3 sequence: CSVVDRASLHYGYTF. The CDR3 DNA is TGCAGCGTTGTCGACAGGGCGAGTCTTCACTATGGCTACACCTTC.

The chain combines TRBV19 with TRBJ2-6; 10 bases fit TRBD2. Germline CDR1 and CDR2: LNHDA and SQIVND (reference sequence). Losses at the gene ends were 1 base for V and 2 bases for J; bases not matched to a gene: 2. The CDR3 covers 17 residues. CDR3 sequence reads: CASSIVSGRTGANVLTF. The CDR3 coding sequence is TGTGCCAGTAGTATAGTTAGCGGGAGGACTGGGGCCAACGTCCTGACTTTC.

The chain is built from TRBV6-6 and TRBJ1-1; D remains unclear. Deletions cut 6 bases from V and 0 bases from J, with 8 bases between. The CDR3 has 13 residues. The V gene's germline CDR1 is MNHNY and CDR2 SVGAGI (reference sequence). Here the CDR3 reads CASRKILNTEAFF. The CDR3 DNA is TGTGCCAGCAGGAAGATATTGAACACTGAAGCTTTCTTT.

The chain employs TRBV7-9 and TRBJ2-5, with D possibly called TRBD1 or TRBD2 (7 bases each). Trimming removed 1 base from V and 10 bases from J, with 16 bases in between. Looked up from germline, CDR1 is SEHNR and CDR2 is FQNEAQ (reference sequence). The CDR3 is 14 amino acids. The chain's CDR3 is CASSLVAPGGGQYF. The CDR3 nucleotides read TGTGCCAGCAGCTTAGTAGCCCCAGGGGGGGGCCAGTACTTC.

The chain joins TRBV19 to TRBJ1-1; D might be TRBD1 (5 bases). V was trimmed by 5 bases and J by 1 base, leaving 14 bases between them. This CDR3 has 15 amino acids. The germline gives CDR1 LNHDA, CDR2 SQIVND (reference sequence). CDR3 DNA sequence: TGTGCCAGTAGTGTTACAGGCGGCAGGAACACTGAAGCTTTCTTT. Its protein is CASSVTGGRNTEAFF.

The rearrangement uses TRBV30 and TRBJ1-1; D ambiguous. Germline V gene lookup returns CDR1 GTSNPN and CDR2 SVGIG (reference sequence). This CDR3 has 14 residues. V lost 4 bases and J lost 10, with 22 bases in between. The CDR3 region has the DNA TGTGCCTGGAATAATCCCTTTGGGAGAGTGTCAGCTTTCTTT. This translates into CAWNNPFGRVSAFF. Supplemented by reference TRBV30 and TRBJ1-1, the full variable domain reads SQTIHQWPATLVQPVGSPLSLECTVEGTSNPNLYWYRQAAGRGLQLLFYSVGIGQISSEVPQNLSASRPQDRQFILSSKKLLLSDSGFYLCAWNNPFGRVSAFFGQGTRLTVV.

The chain is built from TRBV6-1 and TRBJ2-5; D gene ambiguous. Between the trimmed V and J ends, which lost 7 bases and 3 bases, there was a span of 12 bases. CDR3 length equals 13 residues. In germline, CDR1 is MNHNS, CDR2 SASEGT. CDR3 sequence (DNA): TGTGCCAGCAACGAAGGCGGAGAAGAGACCCAGTACTTC. This codes for CASNEGGEETQYF.

This clone was recorded once. This chain joins TRBV5-8 and TRBJ2-1; tentative D call: TRBD2 (6 bases). Trimming removed 0 bases from V and 4 bases from J, with 8 bases in between. Germline V CDR1 and CDR2: SGHTS, YDEGEE. The CDR3 runs 14 residues. Here the CDR3 reads CASSLGGVYNEQFF. The CDR3 bases are TGTGCCAGCAGCTTGGGCGGGGTTTACAATGAGCAGTTCTTC.

V is TRBV5-4 and J is TRBJ2-5; D ambiguous. The CDR3 is 12 amino acids. Germline CDR1 and CDR2: SGHNT and YYREEE (reference sequence). V was trimmed by 4 bases and J by 5 bases, leaving 9 bases between them. The CDR3 region is CASSPGSETQYF. The CDR3 nucleotides read TGTGCCAGCAGCCCCGGCTCGGAGACCCAGTACTTC.